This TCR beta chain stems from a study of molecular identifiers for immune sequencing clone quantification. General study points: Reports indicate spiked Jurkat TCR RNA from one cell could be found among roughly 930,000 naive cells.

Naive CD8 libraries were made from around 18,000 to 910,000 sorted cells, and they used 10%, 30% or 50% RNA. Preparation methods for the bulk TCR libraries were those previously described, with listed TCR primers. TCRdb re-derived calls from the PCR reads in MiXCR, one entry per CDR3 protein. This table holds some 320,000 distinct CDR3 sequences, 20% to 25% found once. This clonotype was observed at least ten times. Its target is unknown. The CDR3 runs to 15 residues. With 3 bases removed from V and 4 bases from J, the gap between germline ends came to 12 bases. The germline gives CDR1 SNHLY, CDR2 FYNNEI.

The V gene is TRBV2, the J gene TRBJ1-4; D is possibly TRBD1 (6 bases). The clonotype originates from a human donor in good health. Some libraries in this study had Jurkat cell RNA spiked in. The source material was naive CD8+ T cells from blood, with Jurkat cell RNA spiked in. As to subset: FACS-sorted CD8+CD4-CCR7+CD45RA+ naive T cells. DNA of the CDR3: TGTGCCAGCAGTGATTTCAGGGGCAATAATGAAAAACTGTTTTTT. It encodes CASSDFRGNNEKLFF.